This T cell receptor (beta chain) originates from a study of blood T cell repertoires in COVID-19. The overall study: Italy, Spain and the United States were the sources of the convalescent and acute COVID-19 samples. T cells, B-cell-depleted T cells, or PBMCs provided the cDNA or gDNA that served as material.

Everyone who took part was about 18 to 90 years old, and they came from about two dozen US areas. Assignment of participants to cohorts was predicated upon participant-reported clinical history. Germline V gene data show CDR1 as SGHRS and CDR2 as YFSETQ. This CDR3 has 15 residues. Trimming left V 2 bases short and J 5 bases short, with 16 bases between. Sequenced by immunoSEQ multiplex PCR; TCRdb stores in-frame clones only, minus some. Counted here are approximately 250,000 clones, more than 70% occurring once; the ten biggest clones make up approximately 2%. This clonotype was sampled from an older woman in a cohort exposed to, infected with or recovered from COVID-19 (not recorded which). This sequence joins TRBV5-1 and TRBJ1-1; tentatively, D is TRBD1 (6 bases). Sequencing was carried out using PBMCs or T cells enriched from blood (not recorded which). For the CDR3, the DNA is TGCGCCAGCAGCTTACGACAGGACGGTATGACTGAAGCTTTCTTT. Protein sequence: CASSLRQDGMTEAFF.